The clone carrying this T cell receptor (beta chain) came up many times. This specimen belongs to a study of T cells in Graves' hyperthyroidism and ophthalmopathy. The trim removed 0 bases at V and 10 bases at J, leaving 3 bases unmatched. CDR1 and CDR2 (germline): SGHKS, YYEKEE (reference sequence). CDR3 length equals 15 residues. Uncontrolled infection, other autoimmune disease, pregnancy and lactation each barred patients from inclusion. Researchers took RNA transcripts and amplified the TCR beta CDR3 regions from them. Primed by the HTBI set, a first-round RT-PCR was run on the TCR CDR3. From the multiplex PCR reads, TCRdb called clonotypes with MiXCR, one entry per CDR3 protein. The sample includes about 580,000 distinct CDR3 sequences, around 13% of them seen just once.

V gene TRBV5-5 combines with J gene TRBJ1-6, with 11 bases matching TRBD1. This clonotype originated in a woman aged 25 to 39 with Graves' hyperthyroidism that later progressed to Graves' ophthalmopathy. The specimen sequenced was blood. This chain's CDR3 is CASSLAGQGASPLHF. The CDR3 region has the DNA TGTGCCAGCAGCTTGGCTGGACAGGGGGCCTCACCCCTCCACTTT.